This T cell receptor beta chain appears in the sequencing data of a study of blood T cell repertoires in COVID-19. Repertoires were generated with immunoSEQ multiplex PCR, while TCRdb's copy carries only in-frame clones and drops some. The data show hundreds of thousands of clones, about nine tenths seen once. The V end lost 10 bases, the J end lost 0 bases, and 9 bases lay between the germline ends. The CDR3 consists of 13 residues. The V gene's germline CDR1 is MNHEY and CDR2 SVGAGI. The sample comprised peripheral blood. This TCR was recovered from a woman in her sixties or seventies with COVID-19, enrolled during active disease. The chain combines TRBV6-5 with TRBJ2-2, with D perhaps TRBD1 (5 bases). The chain's CDR3 is CAIQGANTGELFF. For the CDR3, the DNA is TGTGCCATTCAGGGTGCGAACACCGGGGAGCTGTTTTTT.